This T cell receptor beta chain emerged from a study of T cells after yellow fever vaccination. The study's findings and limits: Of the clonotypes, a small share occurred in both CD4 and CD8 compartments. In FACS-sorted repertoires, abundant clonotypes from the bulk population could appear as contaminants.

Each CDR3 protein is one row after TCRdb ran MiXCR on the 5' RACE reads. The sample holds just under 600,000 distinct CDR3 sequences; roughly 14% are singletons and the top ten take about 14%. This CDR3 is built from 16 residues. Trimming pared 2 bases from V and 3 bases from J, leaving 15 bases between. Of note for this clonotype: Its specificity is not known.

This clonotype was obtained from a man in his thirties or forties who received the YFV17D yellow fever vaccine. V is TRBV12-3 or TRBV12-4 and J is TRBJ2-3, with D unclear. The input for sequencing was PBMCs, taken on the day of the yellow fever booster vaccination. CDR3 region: CASSLSGLKKTDTQYF. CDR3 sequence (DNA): TGTGCCAGCAGTTTAAGTGGCTTAAAAAAAACAGATACGCAGTATTTT.